What follows describes a single T cell receptor beta chain. These data come from a study of blood T cell repertoires in COVID-19. Looking at the study overall: Samples of COVID-19 (acute and convalescent) were obtained from the United States, Italy and Spain. T cells, B-cell-depleted T cells, or PBMCs supplied cDNA or gDNA.

Deletions cut 0 bases from V and 2 bases from J, with 20 bases between. This CDR3 region has 20 residues. Germline loops: CDR1 SGHVS, CDR2 FNYEAQ. The protocol was immunoSEQ multiplex PCR, while the TCRdb copy is restricted to in-frame clones and leaves out a portion. Of roughly 300,000 clones in the sample, approximately 91% were seen once. The study recruited people aged about 18 to 89 years across roughly 23 US areas. The sequencing input was PBMCs or T cells enriched from blood (not recorded which). This TCR was recovered from a middle-aged woman with acute COVID-19. The chain has TRBV7-6 and TRBJ2-6; TRBD1 is a possible D gene (6 bases). This chain's CDR3 is CASSLARPQGSLAGANVLTF. The CDR3, as DNA: TGTGCCAGCAGCTTAGCAAGGCCACAGGGTTCCCTGGCTGGGGCCAACGTCCTGACTTTC.